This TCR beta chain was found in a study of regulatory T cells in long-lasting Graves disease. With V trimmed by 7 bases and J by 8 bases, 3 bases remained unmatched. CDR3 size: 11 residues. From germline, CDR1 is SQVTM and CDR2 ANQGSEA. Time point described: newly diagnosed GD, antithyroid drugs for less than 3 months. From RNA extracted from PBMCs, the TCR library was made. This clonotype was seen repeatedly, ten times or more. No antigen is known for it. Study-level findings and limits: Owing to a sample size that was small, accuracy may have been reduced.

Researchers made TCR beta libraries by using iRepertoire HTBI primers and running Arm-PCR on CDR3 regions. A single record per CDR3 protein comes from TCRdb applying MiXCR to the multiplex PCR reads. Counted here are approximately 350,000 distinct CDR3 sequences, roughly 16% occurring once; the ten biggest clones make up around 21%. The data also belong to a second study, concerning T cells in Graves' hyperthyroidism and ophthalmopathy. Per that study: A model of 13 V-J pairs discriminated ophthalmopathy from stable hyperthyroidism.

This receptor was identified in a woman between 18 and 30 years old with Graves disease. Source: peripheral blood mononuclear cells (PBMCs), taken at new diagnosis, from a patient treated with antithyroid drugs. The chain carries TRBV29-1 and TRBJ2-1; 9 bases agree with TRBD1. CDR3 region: CSGQGVYEQFF. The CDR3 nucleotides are TGCAGCGGACAGGGGGTCTATGAGCAGTTCTTC.